This note documents a single T cell receptor beta chain sequence. This sample stems from a study of control samples from healthy donors and cancer patients. Data came from immunoSEQ multiplex PCR; TCRdb stores just in-frame clones and leaves some out. The data show roughly 80,000 clones, approximately 90% seen once. The germline CDR1 and CDR2 sequences are KGHSH and LQKENI. This CDR3 spans 15 amino acids. Trimming shortened V by 5 bases and J by 5 bases, and 18 bases separated the two germline ends. This sequence joins TRBV18 and TRBJ1-2; D might be TRBD1 (5 bases). This receptor was obtained from a woman between 45 and 60 years old in good health. Sequencing was carried out using blood. The CDR3 loop is CASSETGGDNYGYTF. CDR3 DNA sequence: TGTGCCAGCTCAGAAACGGGAGGGGATAATTATGGCTACACCTTC.